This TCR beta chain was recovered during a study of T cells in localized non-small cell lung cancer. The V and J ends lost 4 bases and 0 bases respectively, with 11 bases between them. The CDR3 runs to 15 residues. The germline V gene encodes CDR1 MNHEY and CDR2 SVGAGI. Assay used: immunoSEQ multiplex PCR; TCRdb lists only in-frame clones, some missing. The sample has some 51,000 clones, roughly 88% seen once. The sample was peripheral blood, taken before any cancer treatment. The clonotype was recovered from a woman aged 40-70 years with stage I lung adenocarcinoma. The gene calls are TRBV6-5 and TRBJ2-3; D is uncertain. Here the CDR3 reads CASSSKVPSTDTQYF. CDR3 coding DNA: TGTGCCAGCAGTTCCAAAGTCCCTAGCACAGATACGCAGTATTTT.